The 22 T cell receptor beta chains below all came from one sample that was sequenced in a study of OX40 agonist ivuxolimab in advanced cancers. Here immunoSEQ multiplex PCR was the method, and the copy in TCRdb shows in-frame clones only, minus some. The sample gives 60,000 or so clones, around 90% of which show up once; roughly 5% is in the top ten. The sequencing used CD4+ or CD8+ T cells sorted from blood, collected in a trial of the OX40 agonist ivuxolimab. The receptor set was obtained from an adult with an advanced solid tumor such as melanoma, head and neck, liver or kidney cancer.

The chain is built from TRBV7-2 and TRBJ1-1, with unresolved D. V was clipped by 5 bases and J by 4 bases, with 17 bases between them. Germline CDR1 and CDR2: SGHTA and FQGNSA. This CDR3 spans 15 amino acids. The chain's CDR3 is CASSRTRREGTEAFF. DNA of the CDR3: TGTGCCAGCAGCCGCACTAGGAGGGAAGGCACTGAAGCTTTCTTT.

The gene calls are TRBV28 and TRBJ2-2; D possibly uses TRBD1 or TRBD2 (5 bases each). V lost 2 bases, J lost 1 base, and 8 bases lay in between. The CDR3 sequence is 15 residues long. CDR1 is MDHEN and CDR2 is SYDVKM in the germline V gene. The CDR3 is CASSLGGMNTGELFF. The CDR3 nucleotides read TGTGCCAGCAGTTTAGGGGGAATGAACACCGGGGAGCTGTTTTTT. The variable domain in full, completed from reference TRBV28 and TRBJ2-2, reads DVKVTQSSRYLVKRTGEKVFLECVQDMDHENMFWYRQDPGLGLRLIYFSYDVKMKEKGDIPEGYSVSREKKERFSLILESASTNQTSMYLCASSLGGMNTGELFFGEGSRLTVL.

The chain carries TRBV29-1 and TRBJ2-3; no definite D call. Germline V CDR1 and CDR2: SQVTM, ANQGSEA. Trimming shortened V by 3 bases and J by 3 bases, and 10 bases separated the two germline ends. This CDR3 contains 13 residues. CDR3 sequence reads: CSVDSGRTDTQYF. The CDR3, as DNA: TGCAGCGTTGACTCCGGACGGACAGATACGCAGTATTTT.

The rearrangement links TRBV28 to TRBJ1-2, with 10 bases that match TRBD1. The V and J ends lost 6 bases and 3 bases, in that order; junction bases with no gene match: 4. This CDR3 comprises 14 residues. Germline V gene data show CDR1 as MDHEN and CDR2 as SYDVKM. The CDR3 DNA reads TGTGCCAGCAGGGAGACAGGGGGCCACTATGGCTACACCTTC. Translation gives CASRETGGHYGYTF.

The rearrangement joins TRBV4-3 to TRBJ1-3; perhaps TRBD1 as D (5 bases). The CDR3 is 15 amino acids. Trimming left V 1 base short and J 4 bases short, with 11 bases between. Germline V gives CDR1 LGHNA, CDR2 YSLEER. This chain's CDR3 is CASSQAREGGNTIYF. The CDR3 region has the DNA TGCGCCAGCAGCCAAGCCAGGGAGGGAGGAAACACCATATATTTT.

J is TRBJ2-5 and V is TRBV15; tentative D call: TRBD1 (7 bases). The CDR3 is 15 amino acids. Germline-derived CDR1 and CDR2 are LNHNV and YYDKDF (reference sequence). V shed 3 bases and J shed 3 bases, with 14 bases lying between them. The CDR3 is CATSRDGGGEETQYF. The DNA of the CDR3 is TGTGCCACCAGCAGGGATGGAGGGGGCGAAGAGACCCAGTACTTC.

The rearrangement uses TRBV25-1 and TRBJ2-1; D gene ambiguous. V was pared by 0 bases and J by 6 bases, with 15 bases between. Germline lookup yields CDR1 MGHDK and CDR2 SYGVNS. The CDR3 totals 16 residues. The CDR3 nucleotides are TGTGCCAGCAGTGAATATAGCCCCCGGTCAGTCAATGAGCAGTTCTTC. Translation: CASSEYSPRSVNEQFF.

A few counts support this clone. The V call is TRBV28, the J call TRBJ2-7; 10 bases match TRBD1. Germline-derived CDR1 and CDR2 are MDHEN and SYDVKM. Germline trimming cut 6 bases from V and 6 bases from J; bases unmatched to any gene: 26. The CDR3 extends over 20 amino acids. The chain's CDR3 is CASRNRAGTGATFPSTEQYF. CDR3 coding DNA: TGTGCCAGCAGAAATCGGGCCGGGACAGGGGCCACCTTTCCGTCCACCGAGCAGTACTTC.

V is TRBV11-2 and J is TRBJ2-3; weak D call: TRBD2 (5 bases). The CDR3 sequence is 15 residues long. CDR1 and CDR2 (germline): SGHAT, FQNNGV. Trimming left V 3 bases short and J 5 bases short, with 15 bases between. In DNA form, the CDR3 reads TGTGCCAGCAGCTTTTTTACTCATCGGGAAGATACGCAGTATTTT. This sequence encodes CASSFFTHREDTQYF.

The chain links TRBV7-8 to TRBJ2-3; D might be TRBD1 or TRBD2, each matching 5 bases. The CDR3 has 17 residues. Trimming left V 5 bases short and J 0 bases short, with 18 bases between. Germline V gives CDR1 SGHVS, CDR2 FQNEAQ. The CDR3 DNA is TGTGCCAGCAGCCCGGGGCAGTTAGATGCTAGCACAGATACGCAGTATTTT. This sequence encodes CASSPGQLDASTDTQYF.

The chain couples TRBV9 to TRBJ2-2; D is unresolved. Germline loops: CDR1 SGDLS, CDR2 YYNGEE. The germline V and J ends were trimmed by 0 bases and 1 base, with 7 bases remaining between them. CDR3 length equals 15 residues. As DNA, the CDR3 is TGTGCCAGCAGCGTAGCCGGGCAGAACACCGGGGAGCTGTTTTTT. Encoded protein: CASSVAGQNTGELFF. The full variable domain, in which reference TRBV9 and TRBJ2-2 provide the parts outside the CDR3, is DSGVTQTPKHLITATGQRVTLRCSPRSGDLSVYWYQQSLDQGLQFLIQYYNGEERAKGNILERFSAQQFPDLHSELNLSSLELGDSALYFCASSVAGQNTGELFFGEGSRLTVL.

The gene calls are TRBV29-1 and TRBJ2-5; either TRBD1 or TRBD2 may fit D (5 bases each). CDR3 size: 14 residues. V shed 7 bases and J shed 5 bases, with 20 bases lying between them. Germline V CDR1 and CDR2: SQVTM, ANQGSEA. The CDR3, as DNA: TGCAGCGCCGACTATGACAGTGGATCGGAGACCCAGTACTTC. Translated, it gives CSADYDSGSETQYF.

This chain joins TRBV5-1 and TRBJ2-3, with 7 bases that match TRBD1. Germline assignment: CDR1 SGHRS and CDR2 YFSETQ. Trimming removed 7 bases from V and 0 bases from J; junction bases left unmatched: 5. CDR3 length: 14 residues. The CDR3 region has the DNA TGCGCCAGCGCCGGGACAGCGAGCACAGATACGCAGTATTTT. Its protein product is CASAGTASTDTQYF.

The V and J genes are TRBV7-3 and TRBJ1-1; D is undetermined. Trimming took 3 bases from V and 4 from J, leaving 18 bases between them. The V gene's germline CDR1 is SGHTA and CDR2 FQGTGA. The CDR3 totals 16 residues. The CDR3 spells CASSFDGRRIGTEAFF. CDR3 coding DNA: TGTGCCAGCAGCTTCGACGGCCGGCGGATAGGCACTGAAGCTTTCTTT. Filled out from reference TRBV7-3 and TRBJ1-1, the complete variable domain reads GAGVSQTPSNKVTEKGKYVELRCDPISGHTALYWYRQSLGQGPEFLIYFQGTGAADDSGLPNDRFFAVRPEGSVSTLKIQRTERGDSAVYLCASSFDGRRIGTEAFFGQGTRLTVV.

The gene calls are TRBV28 and TRBJ1-6, with a tentative D call TRBD1 (5 bases). V was clipped by 3 bases and J by 7 bases, with 13 bases between them. There are 15 residues in the CDR3. CDR1 and CDR2 from the germline V gene are MDHEN and SYDVKM. Here the CDR3 DNA reads TGTGCCAGCAGTTTGGGAGGGGCATCGAATTCACCCCTCCACTTT. Amino acid sequence: CASSLGGASNSPLHF. The entire variable domain, with the rest obtained from reference TRBV28 and TRBJ1-6, is as follows: DVKVTQSSRYLVKRTGEKVFLECVQDMDHENMFWYRQDPGLGLRLIYFSYDVKMKEKGDIPEGYSVSREKKERFSLILESASTNQTSMYLCASSLGGASNSPLHFGNGTRLTVT.

J is TRBJ1-4 and V is TRBV7-2; TRBD1 matches 9 bases. The V gene end was trimmed by 5 bases and the J gene end by 6 bases; junction bases not matched to a gene: 10. Germline V gene data show CDR1 as SGHTA and CDR2 as FQGNSA. This CDR3 spans 16 amino acids. CDR3 protein: CASSRSGQGVYEKLFF. DNA of the CDR3: TGTGCCAGCAGCCGCTCGGGACAGGGTGTTTATGAAAAACTGTTTTTT.

This chain joins TRBV7-2 and TRBJ2-1; perhaps D is TRBD1 or TRBD2 (6 bases each). Looked up from germline, CDR1 is SGHTA and CDR2 is FQGNSA. The length of the CDR3 is 15 residues. Trimming stripped 7 bases from V and 4 bases from J, with 17 bases between. The CDR3 DNA reads TGTGCCAGCACCGTCTCGTGGGGGGCTTACAATGAGCAGTTCTTC. It encodes CASTVSWGAYNEQFF.

The rearrangement uses TRBV10-3 and TRBJ2-3; 11 nucleotides agree with TRBD2. CDR1 and CDR2 from the germline V gene are ENHRY and SYGVKD. With V trimmed by 2 bases and J by 2 bases, 3 bases remained unmatched. This CDR3 comprises 16 residues. In DNA form, the CDR3 reads TGTGCCATCAGTGAGGCTAGCGGGGGGCACACAGATACGCAGTATTTT. Protein sequence: CAISEASGGHTDTQYF.

The gene calls are TRBV5-8 and TRBJ1-3; D unclear. Germline assignment: CDR1 SGHTS and CDR2 YDEGEE. The V gene lost 2 bases and the J gene lost 0 bases, with 9 bases spanning the gap. The CDR3 runs 15 residues. The CDR3 DNA sequence: TGTGCCAGCAGCTTCCGGGGAGTCTCTGGAAACACCATATATTTT. Translating it yields CASSFRGVSGNTIYF.

The rearrangement uses TRBV19 and TRBJ2-1, with a weak D call TRBD2 (5 bases). Per germline, CDR1 LNHDA and CDR2 SQIVND (reference sequence). CDR3 size: 14 residues. With 3 bases removed from V and 1 base from J, the gap between germline ends came to 7 bases. The CDR3: CASSIGLSYNEQFF. For the CDR3, the DNA is TGTGCCAGTAGTATTGGACTTTCCTACAATGAGCAGTTCTTC.

V and J are TRBV4-1 and TRBJ2-1; maybe TRBD1 (5 bases). Trimming cost V 7 bases and J 4 bases, with 14 bases left between them. Germline values: CDR1 MGHRA, CDR2 YSYEKL. This CDR3 has 14 residues. In nucleotides, the CDR3 is TGCGCCAGCACTCGGGCAGGGCAATACAATGAGCAGTTCTTC. This gives the protein CASTRAGQYNEQFF.

This clone came up a few times. The chain carries TRBV19 and TRBJ1-6; tentative D call: TRBD1 (5 bases). CDR1 and CDR2 from the germline V gene are LNHDA and SQIVND (reference sequence). V dropped 0 bases and J dropped 6 bases, with 9 bases sitting between them. The CDR3 totals 15 residues. The CDR3 here is CASSIDGQGNSPLHF. The CDR3 nucleotides are TGTGCCAGTAGTATAGACGGTCAGGGTAATTCACCCCTCCACTTT.